This T cell receptor (beta chain) was identified in a study of T cells in Graves' hyperthyroidism and ophthalmopathy. Study information: It was at initial diagnosis, before any treatment, that peripheral blood was collected.

This clonotype was observed at least ten times. Its target is unknown. Study findings and constraints: A model of 13 V-J features distinguished ophthalmopathy from stable hyperthyroidism.

CDR1 is MNHEY, CDR2 SMNVEV, per germline (reference sequence). CDR3 length equals 14 residues. V lost 3 bases and J lost 7; bases outside the gene matches: 8. Amplified TCR beta CDR3 regions derived from RNA transcripts. With the HTBI primer set, the TCR CDR3 went through a first round of RT-PCR. TCRdb re-called the multiplex PCR reads through MiXCR, storing one row per CDR3 protein. This sample yields 350,000 to 500,000 distinct CDR3 sequences, of which approximately 15% are seen a single time; 5.3% belongs to the top ten. Fresh 10 ml peripheral blood yielded PBMCs. Sequenced: blood. V usage is TRBV27 and J usage is TRBJ2-7; TRBD2 aligns across 8 bases. The TCR was taken from a woman aged 18-30 years with Graves' hyperthyroidism. The CDR3 nucleotides are TGTGCCAGCAGTTTGGGTAGCGGGATCGGTGAGCAGTACTTC. It encodes CASSLGSGIGEQYF.